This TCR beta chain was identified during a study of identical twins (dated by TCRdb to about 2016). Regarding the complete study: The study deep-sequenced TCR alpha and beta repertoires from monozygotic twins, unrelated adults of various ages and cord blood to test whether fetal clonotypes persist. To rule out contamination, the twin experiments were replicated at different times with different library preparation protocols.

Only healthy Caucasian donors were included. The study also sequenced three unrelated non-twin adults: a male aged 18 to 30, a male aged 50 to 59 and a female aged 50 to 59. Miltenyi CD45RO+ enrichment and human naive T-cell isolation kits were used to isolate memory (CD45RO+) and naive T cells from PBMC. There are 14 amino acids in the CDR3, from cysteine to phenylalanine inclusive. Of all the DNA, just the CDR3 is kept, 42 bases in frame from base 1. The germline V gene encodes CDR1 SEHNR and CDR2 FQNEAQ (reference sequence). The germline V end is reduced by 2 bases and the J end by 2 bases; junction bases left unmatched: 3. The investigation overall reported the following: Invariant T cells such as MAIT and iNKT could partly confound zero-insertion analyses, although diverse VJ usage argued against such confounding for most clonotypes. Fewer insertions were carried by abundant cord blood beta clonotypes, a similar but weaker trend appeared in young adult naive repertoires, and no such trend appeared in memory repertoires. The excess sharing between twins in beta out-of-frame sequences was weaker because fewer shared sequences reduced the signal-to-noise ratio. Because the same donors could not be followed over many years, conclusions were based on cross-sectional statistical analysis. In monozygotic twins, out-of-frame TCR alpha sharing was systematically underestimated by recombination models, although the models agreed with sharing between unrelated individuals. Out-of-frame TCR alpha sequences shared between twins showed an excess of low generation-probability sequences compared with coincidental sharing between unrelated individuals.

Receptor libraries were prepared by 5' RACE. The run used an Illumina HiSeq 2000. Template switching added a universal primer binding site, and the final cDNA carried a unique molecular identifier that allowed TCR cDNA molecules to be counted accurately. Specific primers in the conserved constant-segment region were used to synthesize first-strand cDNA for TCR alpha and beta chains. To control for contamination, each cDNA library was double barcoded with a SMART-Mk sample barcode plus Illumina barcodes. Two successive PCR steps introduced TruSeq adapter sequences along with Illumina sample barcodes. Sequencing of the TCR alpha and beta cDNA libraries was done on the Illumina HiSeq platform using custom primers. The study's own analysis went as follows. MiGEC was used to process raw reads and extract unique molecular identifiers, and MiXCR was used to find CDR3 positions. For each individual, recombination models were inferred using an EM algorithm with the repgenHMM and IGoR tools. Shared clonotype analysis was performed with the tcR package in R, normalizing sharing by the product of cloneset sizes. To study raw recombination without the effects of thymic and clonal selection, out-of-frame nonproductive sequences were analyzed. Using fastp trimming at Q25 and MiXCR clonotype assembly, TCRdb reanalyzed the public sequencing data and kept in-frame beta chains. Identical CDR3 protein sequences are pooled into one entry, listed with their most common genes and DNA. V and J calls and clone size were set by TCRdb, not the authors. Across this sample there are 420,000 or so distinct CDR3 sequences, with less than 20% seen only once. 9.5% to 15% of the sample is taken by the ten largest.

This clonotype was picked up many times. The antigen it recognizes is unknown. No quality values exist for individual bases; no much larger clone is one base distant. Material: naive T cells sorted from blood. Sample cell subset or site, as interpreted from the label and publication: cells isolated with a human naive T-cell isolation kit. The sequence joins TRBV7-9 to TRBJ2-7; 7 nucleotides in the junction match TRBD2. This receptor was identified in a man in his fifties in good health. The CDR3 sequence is CASSLQSGAYEQYF. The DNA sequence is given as TGTGCCAGCAGCTTACAAAGCGGGGCCTACGAGCAGTACTTC.